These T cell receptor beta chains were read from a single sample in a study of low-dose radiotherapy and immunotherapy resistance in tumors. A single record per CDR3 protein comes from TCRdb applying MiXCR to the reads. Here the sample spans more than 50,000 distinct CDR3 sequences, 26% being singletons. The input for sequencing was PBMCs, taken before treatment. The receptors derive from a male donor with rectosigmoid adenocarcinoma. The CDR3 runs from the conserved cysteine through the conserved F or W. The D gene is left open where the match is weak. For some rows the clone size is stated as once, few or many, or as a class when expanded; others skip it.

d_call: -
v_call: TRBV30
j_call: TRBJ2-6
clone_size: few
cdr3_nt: TGTGCCTGGCGAAACTCTGGGGCCAACGTCCTGACTTTC
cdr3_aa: CAWRNSGANVLTF

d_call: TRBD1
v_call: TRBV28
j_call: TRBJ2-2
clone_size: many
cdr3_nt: TGTGCCAGCAGAACAACGACAGGGGGCACGGGGGAGCTGTTTTTT
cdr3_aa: CASRTTTGGTGELFF

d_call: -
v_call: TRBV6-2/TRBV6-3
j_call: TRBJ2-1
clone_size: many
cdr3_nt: TGTGCCAGCAGGCTCCAGGGTTTCGTAAGTGAGCAGTTCTTC
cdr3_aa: CASRLQGFVSEQFF

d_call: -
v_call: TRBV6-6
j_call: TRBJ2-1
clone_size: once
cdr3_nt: TGTGCCAGCAGTGAATCGACGGGATCTCCCAATGAGCAGTTCTTC
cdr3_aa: CASSESTGSPNEQFF

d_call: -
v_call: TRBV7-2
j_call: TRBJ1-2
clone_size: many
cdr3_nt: TGCGCCAGCAGCCCTAGCGCGAGGGAAACCTATGGCTACACCTTC
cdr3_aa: CASSPSARETYGYTF

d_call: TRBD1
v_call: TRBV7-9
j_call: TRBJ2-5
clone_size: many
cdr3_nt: TGTGCCAGCAGCTCTGGACAGGAAGAGACCCAGTACTTC
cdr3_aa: CASSSGQEETQYF

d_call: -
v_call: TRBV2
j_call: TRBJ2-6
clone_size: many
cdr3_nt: TGTGCCAGCAGTGGGACCGCAACCTCTGGGGCCAACGTCCTGACTTTC
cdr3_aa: CASSGTATSGANVLTF

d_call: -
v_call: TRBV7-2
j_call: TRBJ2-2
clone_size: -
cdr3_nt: -
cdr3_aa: CASSFFSGTSGRADGELFFF

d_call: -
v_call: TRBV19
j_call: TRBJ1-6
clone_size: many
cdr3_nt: TGTGCCAGTAGTATGCGGCGAGGGAACAATTCACCCCTCCACTTT
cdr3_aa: CASSMRRGNNSPLHF

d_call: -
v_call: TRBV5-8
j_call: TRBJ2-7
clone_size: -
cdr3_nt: TGTGCCAGCAGCTTGGGGACGGGCTACGAGCAGTACTTC
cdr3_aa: CASSLGTGYEQYF

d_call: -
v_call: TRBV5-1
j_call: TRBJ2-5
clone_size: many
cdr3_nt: TGCGCCAGCGTCCGTAGGGAGGTCGGAGAGACCCAGTACTTC
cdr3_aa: CASVRREVGETQYF

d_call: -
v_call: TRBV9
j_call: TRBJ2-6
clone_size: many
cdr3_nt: TGTGCCAGCAGCGTAGTCGGGGGTCCCCACTCTGGGGCCAACGTCCTGACTTTC
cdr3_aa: CASSVVGGPHSGANVLTF

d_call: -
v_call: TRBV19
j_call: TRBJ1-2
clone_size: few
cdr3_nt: TGTGCCAGTAGTTTCAGTTCGTCTGATAGCTACACCTTC
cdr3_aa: CASSFSSSDSYTF

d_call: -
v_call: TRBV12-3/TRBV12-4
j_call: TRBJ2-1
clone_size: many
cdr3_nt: TGTGCCAGCAGTTTAGCTGGAGGCATTAAGTTCTTC
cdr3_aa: CASSLAGGIKFF

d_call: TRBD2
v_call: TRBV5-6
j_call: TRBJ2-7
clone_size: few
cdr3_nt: TGTGCCAGCAGAGCGGGAAGTTCCTACGAGCAGTACTTC
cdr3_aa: CASRAGSSYEQYF

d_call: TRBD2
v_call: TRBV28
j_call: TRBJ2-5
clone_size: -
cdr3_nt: TGTGCCAGCAGTTCTTCTTATAGCGGGACGTGGCAAGAGACCCAGTACTTC
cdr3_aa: CASSSSYSGTWQETQYF

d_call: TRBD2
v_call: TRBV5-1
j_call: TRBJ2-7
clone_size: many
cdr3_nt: TGCGCCAGCACAGGGACTAGCGGGGACTACGAGCAGTACTTC
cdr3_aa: CASTGTSGDYEQYF

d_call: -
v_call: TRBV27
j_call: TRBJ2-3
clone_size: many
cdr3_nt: TGTGCCAGCAGTTTAAGGCAGCTGATCACAGATACGCAGTATTTT
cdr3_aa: CASSLRQLITDTQYF

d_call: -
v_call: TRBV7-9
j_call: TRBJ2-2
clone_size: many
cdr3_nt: TGTGCCAGCAGCCCACCGGGACTGGGCAACACCGGGGAGCTGTTTTTT
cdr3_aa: CASSPPGLGNTGELFF

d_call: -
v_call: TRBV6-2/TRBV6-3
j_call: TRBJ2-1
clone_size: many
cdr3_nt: TGTGCCAGCACCCGGGGGCTAGTTCTCCTTTACAATGAGCAGTTCTTC
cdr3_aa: CASTRGLVLLYNEQFF

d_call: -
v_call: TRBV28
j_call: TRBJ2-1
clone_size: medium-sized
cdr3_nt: TGTGCCAGCAGTTCTATTGAGTTAATCCACAATGAGCAGTTCTTC
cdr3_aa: CASSSIELIHNEQFF

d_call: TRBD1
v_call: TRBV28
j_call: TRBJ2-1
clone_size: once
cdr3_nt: TGTGCCAGCAGCCCCGCGGACAGGGGCGTATCCTACAATGAGCAGTTCTTC
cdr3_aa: CASSPADRGVSYNEQFF

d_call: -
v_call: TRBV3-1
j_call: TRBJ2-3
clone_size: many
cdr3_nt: TGTGCCAGCAGCCAAGATAAGGGAGGTCCGCCAGATACGCAGTATTTT
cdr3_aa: CASSQDKGGPPDTQYF

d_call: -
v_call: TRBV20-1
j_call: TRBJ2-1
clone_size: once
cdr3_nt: TGCAGTGCTAGCAACAGGCTTCTCCAGTACAATGAGCAGTTCTTC
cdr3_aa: CSASNRLLQYNEQFF

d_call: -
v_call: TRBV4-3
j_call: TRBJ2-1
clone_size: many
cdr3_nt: TGCGCCAGCAGCCATCGGACAGTCCCCAATGAGCAGTTCTTC
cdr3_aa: CASSHRTVPNEQFF

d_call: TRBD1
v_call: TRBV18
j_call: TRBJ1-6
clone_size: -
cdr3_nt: TGTGCCAGCTCACAGGGGGCGGATAATTCACCCCTCCACTTT
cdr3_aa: CASSQGADNSPLHF

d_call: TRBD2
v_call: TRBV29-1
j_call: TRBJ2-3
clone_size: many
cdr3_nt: TGCAGCGTTGAGGGGAGGGCGGGCACAGATACGCAGTATTTT
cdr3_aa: CSVEGRAGTDTQYF

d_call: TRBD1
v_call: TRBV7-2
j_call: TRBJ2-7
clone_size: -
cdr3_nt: TGTGCCAGCTTTCCCGGGACAGGGTCCTACGAGCAGTACTTC
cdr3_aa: CASFPGTGSYEQYF

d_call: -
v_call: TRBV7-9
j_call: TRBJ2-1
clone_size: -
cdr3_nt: TGTGCCAGCTTGGGGGATGAGGCTGAGCAGTTCTTC
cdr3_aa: CASLGDEAEQFF

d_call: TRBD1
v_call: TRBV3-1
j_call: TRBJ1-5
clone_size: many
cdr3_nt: TGTGCCAGCAGCCAGGGACAGGGGGGAGGTCAGCCCCAGCATTTT
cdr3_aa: CASSQGQGGGQPQHF

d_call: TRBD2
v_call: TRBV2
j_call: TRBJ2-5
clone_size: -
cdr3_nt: TGTGCCAGCAGTGAAGTGGGAGGGTTAATGGAGACCCAGTACTTC
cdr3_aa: CASSEVGGLMETQYF

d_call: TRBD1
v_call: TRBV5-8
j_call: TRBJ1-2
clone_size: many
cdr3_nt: TGTGCCAGCAGCTTAGACAGGGCAGATGGCTACACCTTC
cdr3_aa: CASSLDRADGYTF

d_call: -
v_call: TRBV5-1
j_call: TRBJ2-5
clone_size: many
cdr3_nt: TGCGCCAGCAGAGGGGGGCGCGAGACCCAGTACTTC
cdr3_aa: CASRGGRETQYF

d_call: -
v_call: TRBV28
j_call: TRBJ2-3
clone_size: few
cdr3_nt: TGTGCCAGCAGTTCCCGGGGGGCCCCCACAGATACGCAGTATTTT
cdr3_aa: CASSSRGAPTDTQYF

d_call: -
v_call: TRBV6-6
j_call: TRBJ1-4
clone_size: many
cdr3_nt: TGTGCCAGCAGCCTCCGGGAAGGGGGACCTAATGAAAAACTGTTTTTT
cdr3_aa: CASSLREGGPNEKLFF

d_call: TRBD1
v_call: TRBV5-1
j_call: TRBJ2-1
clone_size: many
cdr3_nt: TGCGCCAGCAGCTTGGAGGGGGCGAATTACAATGAGCAGTTCTTC
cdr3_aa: CASSLEGANYNEQFF

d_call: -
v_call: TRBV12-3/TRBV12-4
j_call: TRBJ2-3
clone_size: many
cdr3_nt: TGTGCCAGCACCCTAATAACAGATACGCAGTATTTT
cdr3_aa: CASTLITDTQYF

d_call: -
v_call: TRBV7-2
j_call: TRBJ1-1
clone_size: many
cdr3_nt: TGTGCCAGCAGCGCCAAGAAGGGACACCCTACCGGGGTTTTCTTT
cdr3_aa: CASSAKKGHPTGVFF

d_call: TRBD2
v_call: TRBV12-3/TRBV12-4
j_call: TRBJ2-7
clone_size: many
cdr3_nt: TGTGCCAGCAGTCCCGGGGGGGGTAACTACGAGCAGTACTTC
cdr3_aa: CASSPGGGNYEQYF

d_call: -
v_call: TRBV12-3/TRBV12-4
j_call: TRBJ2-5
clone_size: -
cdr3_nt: TGTGCCAGCAGTTTGAAAGAGGGAACAGGGACCCAGTACTTC
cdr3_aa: CASSLKEGTGTQYF

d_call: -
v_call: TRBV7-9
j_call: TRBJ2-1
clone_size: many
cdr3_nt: TGTGCCAGCAGCTTAGCGTCGTTGCTGAACTCGCAGTTCTTC
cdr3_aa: CASSLASLLNSQFF

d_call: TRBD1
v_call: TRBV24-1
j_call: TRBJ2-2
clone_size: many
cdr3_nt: TGTGCCACCGGAACGCCGGATCGAGGGGGCTATTCCGGGGAGCTGTTTTTT
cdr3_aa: CATGTPDRGGYSGELFF

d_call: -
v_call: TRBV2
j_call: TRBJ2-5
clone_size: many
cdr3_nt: TGTGCCAGCACGGGGGTGGAGACCCAGTACTTC
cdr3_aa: CASTGVETQYF

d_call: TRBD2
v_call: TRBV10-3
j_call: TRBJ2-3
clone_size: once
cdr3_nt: TGTGCCACGATCGGGGCTAGCGGTAACGAAGATACGCAGTATTTT
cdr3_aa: CATIGASGNEDTQYF

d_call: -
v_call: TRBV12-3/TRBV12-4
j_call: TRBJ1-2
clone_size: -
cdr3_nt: TGTGCCAGCAGTACCAGCTTTCCCCCGACTAATGGCTACACCTTC
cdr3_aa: CASSTSFPPTNGYTF

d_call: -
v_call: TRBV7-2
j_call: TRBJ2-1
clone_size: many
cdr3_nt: TGTGCCAGCAGCTTAGTTCTAGCAAGCGATGAGCAGTTCTTC
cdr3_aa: CASSLVLASDEQFF

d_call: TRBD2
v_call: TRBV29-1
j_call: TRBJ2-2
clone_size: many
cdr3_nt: TGCAGCGTTGCCGGACTAGCGAACACCGGGGAGCTGTTTTTT
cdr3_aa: CSVAGLANTGELFF

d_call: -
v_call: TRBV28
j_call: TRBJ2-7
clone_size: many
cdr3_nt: TGTGCCAGCAGCTCACCCGCCGGGACGTCCTACGAGCAGTACTTC
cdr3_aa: CASSSPAGTSYEQYF

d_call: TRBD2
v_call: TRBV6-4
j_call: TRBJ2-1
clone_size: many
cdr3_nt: TGTGCCAGCAGTCCCGGGGGGGATTCGGATGAGCAGTTCTTC
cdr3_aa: CASSPGGDSDEQFF

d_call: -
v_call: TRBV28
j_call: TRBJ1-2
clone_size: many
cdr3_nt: TGTGCCAGCGGACCGGACACCTCGAACTATGGCTACACCTTC
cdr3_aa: CASGPDTSNYGYTF